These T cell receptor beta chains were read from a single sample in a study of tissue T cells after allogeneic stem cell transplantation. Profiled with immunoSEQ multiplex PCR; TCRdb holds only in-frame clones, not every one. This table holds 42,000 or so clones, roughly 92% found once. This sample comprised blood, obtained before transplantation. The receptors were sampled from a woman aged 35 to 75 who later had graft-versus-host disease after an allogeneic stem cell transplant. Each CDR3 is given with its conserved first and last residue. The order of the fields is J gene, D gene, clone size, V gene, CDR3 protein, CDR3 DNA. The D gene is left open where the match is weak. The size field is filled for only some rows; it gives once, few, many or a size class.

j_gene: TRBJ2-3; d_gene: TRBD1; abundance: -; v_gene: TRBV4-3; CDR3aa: CASSLEDREADTQYF; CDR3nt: TGCGCCAGCAGCCTAGAGGACAGGGAAGCAGATACGCAGTATTTT
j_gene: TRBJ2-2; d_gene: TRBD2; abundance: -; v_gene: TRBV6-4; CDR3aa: CASSSRERPGELFF; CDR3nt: TGTGCCAGCAGTTCGCGGGAGCGCCCCGGGGAGCTGTTTTTT
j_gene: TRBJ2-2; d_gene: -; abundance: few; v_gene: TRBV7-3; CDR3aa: CASRVDSYTGELFF; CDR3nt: TGTGCCAGCAGAGTCGACAGCTACACCGGGGAGCTGTTTTTT
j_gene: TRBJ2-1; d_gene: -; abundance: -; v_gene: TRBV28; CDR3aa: CASSLGLGGEQFF; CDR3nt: TGTGCCAGCAGCCTAGGACTGGGTGGTGAGCAGTTCTTC
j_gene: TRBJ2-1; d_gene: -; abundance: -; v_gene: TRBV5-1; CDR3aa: CASSVSWEQFF; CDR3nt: TGCGCCAGCAGCGTCAGTTGGGAGCAGTTCTTC
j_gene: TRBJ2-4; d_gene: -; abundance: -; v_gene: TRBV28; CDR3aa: CASPTAGAKNIQYF; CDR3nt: TGTGCCAGCCCAACGGCGGGCGCCAAAAACATTCAGTACTTC
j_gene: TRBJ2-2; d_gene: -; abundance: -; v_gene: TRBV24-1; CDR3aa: CATSDRRELFF; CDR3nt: TGTGCCACCAGTGATAGGAGGGAGCTGTTTTTT
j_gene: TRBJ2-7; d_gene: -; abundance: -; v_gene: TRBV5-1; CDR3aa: CASSFGGSSYEQYF; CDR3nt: TGCGCCAGCAGCTTTGGGGGGTCCTCCTACGAGCAGTACTTC
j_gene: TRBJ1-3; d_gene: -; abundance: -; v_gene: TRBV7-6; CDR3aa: CASSPDTSSGNTIYF; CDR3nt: TGTGCCAGCAGCCCCGACACCTCGTCTGGAAACACCATATATTTT
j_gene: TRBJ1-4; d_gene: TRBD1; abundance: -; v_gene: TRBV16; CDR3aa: CASSSGQTTNEKLFF; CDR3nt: TGTGCCAGCAGCTCGGGACAGACAACTAATGAAAAACTGTTTTTT
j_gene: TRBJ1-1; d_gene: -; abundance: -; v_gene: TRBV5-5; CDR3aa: CASSRDPQGLGTEAFF; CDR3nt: TGTGCCAGCAGCCGAGACCCGCAGGGGCTGGGGACTGAAGCTTTCTTT
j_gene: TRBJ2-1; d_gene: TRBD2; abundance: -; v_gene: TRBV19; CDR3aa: CASSRSMLQRGAMFF; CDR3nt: TGTGCCAGTAGTAGATCGATGTTGCAGCGGGGAGCGATGTTCTTC
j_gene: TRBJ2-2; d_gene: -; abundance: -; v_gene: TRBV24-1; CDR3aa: CATPTSLGEIAGELFF; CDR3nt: TGTGCCACGCCTACTAGCTTGGGAGAGATAGCCGGGGAGCTGTTTTTT
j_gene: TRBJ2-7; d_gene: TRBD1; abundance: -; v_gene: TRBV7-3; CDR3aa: CASSLPGTGGSYEQYF; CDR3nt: TGTGCCAGCAGCTTACCGGGGACAGGGGGTTCCTACGAGCAGTACTTC
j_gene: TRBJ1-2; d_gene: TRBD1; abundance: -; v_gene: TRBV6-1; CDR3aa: CASSEWTGSNYGYTF; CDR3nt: TGTGCCAGCAGTGAATGGACAGGATCCAACTATGGCTACACCTTC
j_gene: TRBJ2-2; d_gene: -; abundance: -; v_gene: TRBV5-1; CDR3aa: CASSLAAGNTGELFF; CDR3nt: TGCGCCAGCAGCTTGGCCGCAGGGAACACCGGGGAGCTGTTTTTT